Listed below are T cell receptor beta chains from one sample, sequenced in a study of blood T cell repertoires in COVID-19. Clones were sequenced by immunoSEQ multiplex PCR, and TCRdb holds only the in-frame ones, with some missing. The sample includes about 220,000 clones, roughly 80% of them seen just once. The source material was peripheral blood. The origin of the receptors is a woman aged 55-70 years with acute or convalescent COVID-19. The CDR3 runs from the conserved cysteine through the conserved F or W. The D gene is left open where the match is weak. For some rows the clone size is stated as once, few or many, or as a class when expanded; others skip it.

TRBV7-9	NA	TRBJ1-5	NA	TGTGCCAGCAGCCGTGTGAATCAGCCCCAGCATTTT	CASSRVNQPQHF
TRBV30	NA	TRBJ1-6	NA	TGTGCCTGGAGTGAGGGAGGTTCACCCCTCCACTTT	CAWSEGGSPLHF
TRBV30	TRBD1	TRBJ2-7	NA	TGTGCCTGGACACGGGACAGCAACTCCTACGAGCAGTACTTC	CAWTRDSNSYEQYF
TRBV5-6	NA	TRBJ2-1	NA	TGTGCCAGCAGCCTTTACAATGAGCAGTTCTTC	CASSLYNEQFF
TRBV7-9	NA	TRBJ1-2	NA	TGTGCCAGCAGCCAGGAGGAGAGGAACTATGGCTACACCTTC	CASSQEERNYGYTF
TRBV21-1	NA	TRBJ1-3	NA	TGTGCCAGCAGCAAACTACCCAGGGAACTATACTCCCTCTCTGGAAACACCATATATTTT	CASSKLPRELYSLSGNTIYF
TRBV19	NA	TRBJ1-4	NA	TGTGCCAGTAGTGCACCGACAGGCGCCCATTCATCAACTAATGAAAAACTGTTTTTT	CASSAPTGAHSSTNEKLFF
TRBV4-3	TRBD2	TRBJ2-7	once	TGCGCCAGCAGCCAAGATCGGGGGGGTTCTTACGAGCAGTACTTC	CASSQDRGGSYEQYF
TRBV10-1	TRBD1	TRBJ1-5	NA	TGCGCCAGCAGCGGGACAGACTATAGCAATCAGCCCCAGCATTTT	CASSGTDYSNQPQHF
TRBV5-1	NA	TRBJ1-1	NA	TGCGCCAGCAGCCAGACAGCTAGTGAAGCTTTCTTT	CASSQTASEAFF
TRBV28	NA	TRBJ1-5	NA	TGTGCCAGCACTCAGGGGAATCAGCCCCAGCATTTT	CASTQGNQPQHF
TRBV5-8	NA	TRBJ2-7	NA	TGTGCCAGCAGGCGGACATTCTACCCCTACGAGCAGTACTTC	CASRRTFYPYEQYF
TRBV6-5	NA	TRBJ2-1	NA	TGTGCCAGCAGCCGGGAGAACCGGATCAATGAGCAGTTCTTC	CASSRENRINEQFF
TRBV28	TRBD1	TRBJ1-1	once	TGTGCCAGCAGTTCCCTATTCCAGCACCGGGACAGAATGAACACTGAAGCTTTCTTT	CASSSLFQHRDRMNTEAFF
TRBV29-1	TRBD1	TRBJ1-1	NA	TGCAGCGTTGAGAGCAGGGGGACTGAAGCTTTCTTT	CSVESRGTEAFF
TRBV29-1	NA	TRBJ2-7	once	TGCAGCGTTGAAGGAGTCCAGGGCAGCTCCTACGAGCAGTACTTC	CSVEGVQGSSYEQYF
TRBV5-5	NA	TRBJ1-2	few	TGTGCCAGCAGCTTGTATCCACTCAACTATGGCTACACCTTC	CASSLYPLNYGYTF
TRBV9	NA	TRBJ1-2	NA	TGTGCCAGCAGCGTAGATGTCAGGCTGCATGGATATGGCTACACCTTC	CASSVDVRLHGYGYTF
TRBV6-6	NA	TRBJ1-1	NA	TGTGCCAGCAACAAGAACACTGAAGCTTTCTTT	CASNKNTEAFF
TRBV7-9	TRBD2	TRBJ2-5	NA	TGTGCCAGCAGCTTAAGGCTAGCGGGGGGGCTGTTCCAAGAGACCCAGTACTTC	CASSLRLAGGLFQETQYF
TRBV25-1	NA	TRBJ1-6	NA	TGTGCCAGCAGTGGAGGCATCAATTCACCCCTCCACTTT	CASSGGINSPLHF
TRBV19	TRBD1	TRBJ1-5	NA	TGTGCCAGTAGTATAGTCACACCGACAGGGGGCTACCAGTTCAATCAGCCCCAGCATTTT	CASSIVTPTGGYQFNQPQHF
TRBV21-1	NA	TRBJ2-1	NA	TGTGCCAGCAGGGCGATAGCGGGGGCCTTAGGGGAGCAGTTCTTC	CASRAIAGALGEQFF
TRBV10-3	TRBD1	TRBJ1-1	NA	TGTGCCATCAGTGACCCTGACAGGGGTACTGAAGCTTTCTTT	CAISDPDRGTEAFF
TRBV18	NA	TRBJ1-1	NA	TGTGCCAGCTCACCAGGGGCGTCGGACACTGAAGCTTTCTTT	CASSPGASDTEAFF
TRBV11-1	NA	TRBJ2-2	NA	TGTGCCAGCAGCTCAGGGTTGGCCGGGGAGCTGTTTTTT	CASSSGLAGELFF
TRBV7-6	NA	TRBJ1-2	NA	TGTGCCAGCAGCTTAAACTCAGGGTTAGCTAACTATGGCTACACCTTC	CASSLNSGLANYGYTF
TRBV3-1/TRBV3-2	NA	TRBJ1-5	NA	TGTGCCAGCAGCCAAGGGGTGGAGCAGCCCCAGCATTTT	CASSQGVEQPQHF
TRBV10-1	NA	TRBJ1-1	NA	TGCGCCAGCAGGGACCCGGGAGGGGGGAGTACTGAAGCTTTCTTT	CASRDPGGGSTEAFF
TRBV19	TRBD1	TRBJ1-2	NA	TGTGCCAGTAGTACACTCCGGGACAGGGGATCTAACTATGGCTACACCTTC	CASSTLRDRGSNYGYTF
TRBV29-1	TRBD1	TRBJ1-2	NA	TGCAGCGTCGCGGACAGGAACTATGGCTACACCTTC	CSVADRNYGYTF
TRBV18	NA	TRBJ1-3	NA	TGTGCCAGCTCACGCATCCGGGACATCTCTGGAAACACCATATATTTT	CASSRIRDISGNTIYF
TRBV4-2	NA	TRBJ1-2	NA	TGTGCCAGCAGCCAAGAGGGCTTCTCGGGGGGTGGCTACACCTTC	CASSQEGFSGGGYTF
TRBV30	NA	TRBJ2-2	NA	TGTGCCTGGAGGAGAGGGATGAACACCGGGGAGCTGTTTTTT	CAWRRGMNTGELFF
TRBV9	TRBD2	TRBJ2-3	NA	TGTGCCAGCAGCGTAGGAGTTAGCGGGGGCTCAGATACGCAGTATTTT	CASSVGVSGGSDTQYF
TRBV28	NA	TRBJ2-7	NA	TGTGCCAGCCGGCGGAGGGGCTCCTACGAGCAGTACTTC	CASRRRGSYEQYF
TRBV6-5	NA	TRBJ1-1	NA	TGTGCCAGCAGTTACCGCGGGACGGCTGTGAACACTGAAGCTTTCTTT	CASSYRGTAVNTEAFF
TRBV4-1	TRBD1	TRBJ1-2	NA	TGCGCCAGCAGCCAAGGGACAGGGACCTATGGCTACACCTTC	CASSQGTGTYGYTF
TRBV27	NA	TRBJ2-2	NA	TGTGCCAGCGCCTTCGAGGGAGTCCTCGGGACCGGGGAGCTGTTTTTT	CASAFEGVLGTGELFF
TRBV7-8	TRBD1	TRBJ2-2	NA	TGTGCCAGCAGCGAAACAGGGGTGGCCGGGGAGCTGTTTTTT	CASSETGVAGELFF
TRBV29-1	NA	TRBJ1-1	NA	TGCAGCGTTGCAGGTTACACTGAAGCTTTCTTT	CSVAGYTEAFF
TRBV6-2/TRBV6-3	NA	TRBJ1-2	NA	TGTGCCAGCAGTTCGACAGCTAACTATGGCTACACCTTC	CASSSTANYGYTF
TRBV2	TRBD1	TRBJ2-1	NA	TGTGCCAGCAGTTTCAGAGGGACAGGGTTGGGTAATGAGCAGTTCTTC	CASSFRGTGLGNEQFF
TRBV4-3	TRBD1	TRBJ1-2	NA	TGCGCCAGCAGCCAAGGCTCCGGGACAGGGGATGGCTACACCTTC	CASSQGSGTGDGYTF
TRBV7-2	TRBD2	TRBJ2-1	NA	TGTGCCAGCAGCTTAGGGGGACTAGCGGGGGGCCACAATGAGCAGTTCTTC	CASSLGGLAGGHNEQFF
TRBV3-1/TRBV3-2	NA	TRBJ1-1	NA	TGTGCCAGCAGCGACTCGGGGTCCACTGAAGCTTTCTTT	CASSDSGSTEAFF
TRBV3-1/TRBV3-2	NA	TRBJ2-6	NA	TGTGCCAGCAGACAAGGTACTCACTCTGGGGCCAACGTCCTGACTTTC	CASRQGTHSGANVLTF
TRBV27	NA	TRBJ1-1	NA	TGTGCCAGCAGTCTTGTTCTGAACACTGAAGCTTTCTTT	CASSLVLNTEAFF
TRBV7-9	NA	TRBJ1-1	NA	TGTGCCAGCAGCCCAAGGAGGGTGGGTATGAACACTGAAGCTTTCTTT	CASSPRRVGMNTEAFF
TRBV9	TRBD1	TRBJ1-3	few	TGTGCCAGCAGCGTGTCGACAGGGGGTCATGGAAACACCATATATTTT	CASSVSTGGHGNTIYF
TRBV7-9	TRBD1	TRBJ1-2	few	TGTGCCAGCAGCAGCGGGACAGGGGGCCTTGCTAACTATGGCTACACCTTC	CASSSGTGGLANYGYTF
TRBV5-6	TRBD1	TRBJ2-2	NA	TGTGCCAGCAGCTTGGCCCTCTCCCAGGGGGCGCGGTCCGGGGAGCTGTTTTTT	CASSLALSQGARSGELFF
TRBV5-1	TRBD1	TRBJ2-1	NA	TGCGCCAGCAGCCCAGACAGGGGGCGGTTTGAGCAGTTCTTC	CASSPDRGRFEQFF
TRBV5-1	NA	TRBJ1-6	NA	TGCGCCAGCAGCGACAGCTCCTATAATTCACCCCTCCACTTT	CASSDSSYNSPLHF
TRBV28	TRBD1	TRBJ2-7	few	TGTGCCAGCAGGACAGGGGGCATCGAGTACGAGCAGTACTTC	CASRTGGIEYEQYF